The 19 T cell receptor beta chains listed next were all sequenced from one sample in a study of brain T cells in children with intractable seizures. Method: immunoSEQ multiplex PCR; TCRdb's copy keeps in-frame clones and lacks some. The table records about 80,000 clones, 91% of them present only once. The input for sequencing was peripheral blood, taken at surgery. These TCRs come from a girl aged 2 to 9 with Rasmussen encephalitis and intractable seizures.

The chain carries TRBV29-1 and TRBJ1-1; tentatively, D is TRBD1 (6 bases). This CDR3 is built from 14 residues. Trimming left V 5 bases short and J 1 base short, with 14 bases between. The V gene's germline CDR1 is SQVTM and CDR2 ANQGSEA. The chain's CDR3 is CSVKPGTPNTEAFF. CDR3 bases: TGCAGCGTTAAGCCGGGGACACCGAACACTGAAGCTTTCTTT. Looking up the rest from reference TRBV29-1 and TRBJ1-1 gives the full variable domain: SAVISQKPSRDICQRGTSLTIQCQVDSQVTMMFWYRQQPGQSLTLIATANQGSEATYESGFVIDKFPISRPNLTFSTLTVSNMSPEDSSIYLCSVKPGTPNTEAFFGQGTRLTVV.

This chain connects TRBV30 to TRBJ1-6, with no clear D. Between the trimmed V and J ends, which lost 3 bases and 5 bases, there was a span of 11 bases. This CDR3 region has 14 residues. Germline V CDR1 and CDR2: GTSNPN, SVGIG (reference sequence). CDR3 sequence: CAWRRGIDNSPLHF. The CDR3, as DNA: TGTGCCTGGAGGAGAGGGATCGATAATTCACCCCTCCACTTT.

This chain uses TRBV7-3 with TRBJ1-1; 8 positions match TRBD1. Trimming at V came to 5 bases and at J to 5 bases, leaving 7 bases not matched to a gene. This CDR3 is 14 amino acids long. The germline V gene has CDR1 SGHTA and CDR2 FQGTGA. The CDR3 spells CASSLQGARTEAFF. CDR3 in DNA: TGTGCCAGCAGCCTCCAGGGGGCTAGGACTGAAGCTTTCTTT.

The V and J genes are TRBV3-1 (or the pseudogene TRBV3-2) and TRBJ2-1, with 8 bases that match TRBD2. The V and J ends lost 0 bases and 8 bases, in that order; junction bases with no gene match: 9. The CDR3 spans 16 residues. Germline V gene data show CDR1 as LGHDT and CDR2 as YNNKEL (reference sequence). CDR3 DNA sequence: TGTGCCAGCAGCCAAGATAGGAGCGGGAGAGGGGATGAGCAGTTCTTC. It yields the protein CASSQDRSGRGDEQFF.

This chain joins TRBV19 and TRBJ1-5, with D possibly being TRBD1 (5 bases). There are 14 residues in the CDR3. V was trimmed by 5 bases and J by 5 bases, leaving 13 bases between them. Per germline, CDR1 LNHDA and CDR2 SQIVND (reference sequence). Here the CDR3 reads CASSSRVGDQPQHF. CDR3 bases: TGTGCCAGTAGTTCCAGGGTCGGGGATCAGCCCCAGCATTTT.

The gene calls are TRBV5-1 and TRBJ2-5, with TRBD1 matching over 9 bases. With V trimmed by 7 bases and J by 7 bases, 11 bases remained unmatched. The CDR3 is made up of 14 amino acids. Germline V gene lookup returns CDR1 SGHRS and CDR2 YFSETQ. The CDR3 DNA is TGCGCCAGCGGCGGAGGACAGGGGAAAGGGACCCAGTACTTC. Residues: CASGGGQGKGTQYF.

The chain uses TRBV6-4 and TRBJ2-3; TRBD1 matches 9 bases. CDR1 and CDR2 from the germline V gene are MRHNA and SNTAGT. V was clipped by 8 bases and J by 2 bases; unmatched bases: 8. The CDR3 is 15 amino acids. CDR3 sequence: CASRGQGLITDTQYF. The CDR3 coding sequence is TGTGCCAGCCGGGGACAGGGTCTTATCACAGATACGCAGTATTTT.

The V gene is TRBV6-5, the J gene TRBJ2-7; D unclear. The CDR3 is 12 amino acids. Trimming shortened V by 6 bases and J by 4 bases, and 10 bases separated the two germline ends. Germline V gives CDR1 MNHEY, CDR2 SVGAGI. The chain's CDR3 is CASRTLVYEQYF. The CDR3 DNA sequence: TGTGCCAGCAGGACTCTGGTTTACGAGCAGTACTTC.

The rearrangement joins TRBV19 to TRBJ2-7; TRBD1 matches 9 bases. The V segment lost 3 bases and the J segment 9 bases; nucleotides outside the gene matches: 6. Per germline, CDR1 LNHDA and CDR2 SQIVND (reference sequence). The CDR3 sequence is 13 residues long. The CDR3, as DNA: TGTGCCAGTAGTATGCGGGGACAGGGTGTGCAGTACTTC. Its protein product is CASSMRGQGVQYF.

A few counts support this clone. Other DNA sequences in the same sample also yield this CDR3. The chain links TRBV30 to TRBJ2-1; TRBD2 agrees at 13 bases. With V trimmed by 0 bases and J by 8 bases, 4 bases remained unmatched. This CDR3 contains 15 residues. CDR1 and CDR2 from the germline V gene are GTSNPN and SVGIG (reference sequence). CDR3 region: CAWSVGTSGTDEQFF. In nucleotides, the CDR3 is TGTGCCTGGAGTGTGGGGACTAGCGGGACGGATGAGCAGTTCTTC.

This clone occurred once. This chain uses TRBV7-9 with TRBJ2-2; D is unclear. V was pared by 1 base and J by 7 bases, with 10 bases between. The CDR3 extends over 14 amino acids. Germline V gene data show CDR1 as SEHNR and CDR2 as FQNEAQ (reference sequence). The CDR3 loop reads CASSLVEADGELFF. In DNA, the CDR3 is TGTGCCAGCAGCTTAGTTGAGGCGGACGGGGAGCTGTTTTTT.

The chain carries TRBV12-5 and TRBJ1-3, with 7 bases lining up with TRBD1. J lost 2 bases, V lost 6 bases, and 4 bases had no gene match. The CDR3 extends over 14 amino acids. Germline V gene data show CDR1 as LGHNT and CDR2 as FRNRAP. The CDR3, as DNA: TGTGCTAGTGGAATACAGGGGACTGGAAACACCATATATTTT. This encodes CASGIQGTGNTIYF.

This clone was recorded once. V gene TRBV25-1 combines with J gene TRBJ2-2; D might be TRBD2 (5 bases). Trimming pared 4 bases from V and 3 bases from J, leaving 21 bases between. Germline assignment: CDR1 MGHDK and CDR2 SYGVNS. The CDR3 contains 18 residues. The DNA for the CDR3 is TGTGCCAGCAGTGGCCTAGAGGGAAGGGTGAAGGACACCGGGGAGCTGTTTTTT. Translated, it gives CASSGLEGRVKDTGELFF.

This chain connects TRBV4-2 to TRBJ2-2; TRBD2 might be the D (6 bases). Trimming took off 1 base at V and 6 bases at J, with 15 bases between the two ends. This CDR3 has 16 amino acids. The germline gives CDR1 LGHNA, CDR2 YNFKEQ. The CDR3 region is CASSQAGDLPSGELFF. DNA of the CDR3: TGTGCCAGCAGCCAAGCGGGGGACCTACCATCCGGGGAGCTGTTTTTT.

J is TRBJ1-2 and V is TRBV7-9, with D possibly TRBD1 on 6 matching bases. The CDR3 extends over 14 amino acids. Germline V gene lookup returns CDR1 SEHNR and CDR2 FQNEAQ (reference sequence). The germline V and J ends were trimmed by 5 bases and 4 bases, with 14 bases remaining between them. The CDR3 loop is CASSSFDRSYGYTF. Written as DNA, the CDR3 is TGTGCCAGCAGCAGTTTCGACAGGAGCTATGGCTACACCTTC.

The CDR3 region is CASSPLLAGAFTGELFF. CDR3 in DNA: TGTGCCAGCAGCCCGCTACTAGCGGGGGCGTTCACCGGGGAGCTGTTTTTT. The chain combines TRBV9 with TRBJ2-2, with TRBD2 matching over 11 bases. The germline V gene has CDR1 SGDLS and CDR2 YYNGEE. With V trimmed by 4 bases and J by 4 bases, 9 bases remained unmatched. This CDR3 has 17 amino acids.

The gene calls are TRBV10-2 and TRBJ1-5; possible D gene TRBD1, 5 bases. Trimming took 2 bases from V and 6 from J, leaving 14 bases between them. Germline lookup yields CDR1 WSHSY and CDR2 SAAADI. The CDR3 has 15 amino acids. Here the CDR3 reads CASSETDRNFQPQHF. The CDR3 coding sequence is TGCGCCAGCAGTGAGACTGACAGAAACTTTCAGCCCCAGCATTTT.

This rearrangement joins TRBV2 to TRBJ1-1, with D possibly matching TRBD1 (5 bases). Germline V gives CDR1 SNHLY, CDR2 FYNNEI. Trimming left V 9 bases short and J 4 bases short, with 15 bases between. The CDR3 is 13 amino acids. CDR3: CASKRDQSTEAFF. CDR3 bases: TGTGCCAGTAAACGGGACCAAAGCACTGAAGCTTTCTTT.

The chain recombines TRBV6-5 with TRBJ1-2; possible D gene TRBD1, 6 bases. The germline gives CDR1 MNHEY, CDR2 SVGAGI. V shed 0 bases and J shed 6 bases, with 14 bases lying between them. This CDR3 has 15 residues. CDR3 coding DNA: TGTGCCAGCAGTTACTCGAAGGGGGGGGGCCATGGCTACACCTTC. Translating it yields CASSYSKGGGHGYTF.